The 30 T cell receptor beta chains in this list originate from one sample, sequenced in a study of T cells in Graves' hyperthyroidism and ophthalmopathy. It was RNA transcripts that yielded the amplified TCR beta CDR3 regions. First-round RT-PCR of the TCR CDR3 relied on the HTBI primer set. Each CDR3 protein gets one entry after TCRdb re-called the multiplex PCR reads with MiXCR. This table has a few hundred thousand distinct CDR3 sequences, around 46% appearing once. What was sequenced was peripheral blood or thyroid tissue (not recorded which). Source of these receptors: a woman between 18 and 30 years old with Graves' hyperthyroidism.

This clonotype was seen ten or more times. The chain employs TRBV5-1 and TRBJ1-1; D gene uncertain. Germline V gene data show CDR1 as SGHRS and CDR2 as YFSETQ. The CDR3 runs to 13 residues. Trimming pared 8 bases from V and 5 bases from J, leaving 16 bases between. CDR3 bases: TGCGCCAGTCATCTGTTAACGGGGACTGAAGCTTTCTTT. Its translation is CASHLLTGTEAFF.

The gene calls are TRBV7-2 and TRBJ2-6; a weak D match, TRBD1 (5 bases). This CDR3 comprises 15 residues. The V gene lost 0 bases and the J gene lost 4 bases, with 7 bases spanning the gap. Germline values: CDR1 SGHTA, CDR2 FQGNSA. CDR3 bases: TGTGCCAGCAGCTTAGCGGGGCAGGGGGCCAACGTCCTGACTTTC. Amino acid sequence: CASSLAGQGANVLTF.

This clonotype was recorded many times. The chain links TRBV19 to TRBJ1-5; D is possibly TRBD1 (6 bases). The CDR3 loop spans 15 amino acids. Germline-derived CDR1 and CDR2 are LNHDA and SQIVND (reference sequence). V was shortened by 3 bases and J by 8 bases, with 17 bases between the two germline ends. In nucleotides, the CDR3 is TGTGCCAGTAGTATTGGACAGCTACTGATTAAGCCCCAGCATTTT. Translated, it gives CASSIGQLLIKPQHF.

This clonotype occurred many times. This chain joins TRBV7-2 and TRBJ1-5; D gene unclear. V lost 3 bases, J lost 2 bases, and 8 bases lay in between. The CDR3 is 14 residues long. Germline CDR1 SGHTA, CDR2 FQGNSA. The CDR3 DNA reads TGTGCCAGCAGCTTTTTTCGGGGCAATCAGCCCCAGCATTTT. Residues: CASSFFRGNQPQHF.

This clonotype was counted ten times or more. The chain joins TRBV25-1 to TRBJ2-6; 9 bases match TRBD1. V lost 2 bases, J lost 0 bases, and 5 bases stayed unmatched. The CDR3 is 18 amino acids. Germline assignment: CDR1 MGHDK and CDR2 SYGVNS. In DNA form, the CDR3 reads TGTGCCAGCAGTGAAGCGGGACAGGGAGGCTCTGGGGCCAACGTCCTGACTTTC. It encodes CASSEAGQGGSGANVLTF.

CDR3 bases: TGTGCCAGCAGCTCCCGCGCAGGTGAAGCTTTCTTT. It specifies CASSSRAGEAFF. This rearrangement joins TRBV9 to TRBJ1-1; D is ambiguous. This CDR3 contains 12 residues. Germline V gene sequence: CDR1 SGDLS, CDR2 YYNGEE. The V and J ends lost 4 bases and 7 bases respectively, with 11 bases between them.

Ten or more counts support this clonotype. The chain recombines TRBV12-5 with TRBJ1-2; D is unresolved. Germline V CDR1 and CDR2: LGHNT, FRNRAP. This CDR3 contains 13 residues. The V gene lost 1 base and the J gene lost 6 bases, with 9 bases spanning the gap. CDR3 protein: CASGLDFLDGYTF. The CDR3, as DNA: TGTGCTAGTGGTTTGGACTTCCTAGATGGCTACACCTTC.

This sequence joins TRBV7-9 and TRBJ2-7; 13 nucleotides line up with TRBD2. The CDR3 is 16 amino acids. Germline V gene lookup returns CDR1 SEHNR and CDR2 FQNEAQ (reference sequence). The trim removed 5 bases at V and 4 bases at J, leaving 8 bases unmatched. CDR3 DNA sequence: TGTGCCAGCAGCCCGAGCGGGACTAGCGGGACGTACGAGCAGTACTTC. It codes for CASSPSGTSGTYEQYF. Supplemented by reference TRBV7-9 and TRBJ2-7, the full variable domain reads DTGVSQNPRHKITKRGQNVTFRCDPISEHNRLYWYRQTLGQGPEFLTYFQNEAQLEKSRLLSDRFSAERPKGSFSTLEIQRTEQGDSAMYLCASSPSGTSGTYEQYFGPGTRLTVT.

The CDR3 here is CASRSGSTGELFF. CDR3 nucleotide sequence: TGTGCCAGCAGGTCCGGGTCTACCGGGGAGCTGTTTTTT. The gene calls are TRBV27 and TRBJ2-2; unclear D gene. CDR3 length: 13 amino acids. Germline V gene sequence: CDR1 MNHEY, CDR2 SMNVEV (reference sequence). V was cut by 6 bases and J by 5 bases, with 10 bases left in between.

There are many counts of this clonotype. V is TRBV4-2 and J is TRBJ1-5; tentative D call: TRBD1 (6 bases). Trimming took off 0 bases at V and 6 bases at J, with 12 bases between the two ends. The length of the CDR3 is 15 residues. The germline gives CDR1 LGHNA, CDR2 YNFKEQ. The CDR3 loop reads CASSQDGQWAQPQHF. CDR3 coding DNA: TGTGCCAGCAGCCAAGACGGACAGTGGGCTCAGCCCCAGCATTTT.

This clonotype was counted a few times. V usage is TRBV27 and J usage is TRBJ2-2; D is unresolved. The V gene's germline CDR1 is MNHEY and CDR2 SMNVEV (reference sequence). Trimming removed 1 base at V and 6 bases at J, with 3 bases between. The CDR3 is made up of 12 amino acids. The CDR3 bases are TGTGCCAGCAGTTTATGGCCCGGGGAGCTGTTTTTT. The encoded protein is CASSLWPGELFF.

The chain is built from TRBV5-4 and TRBJ2-1, with no clear D. The CDR3 extends over 13 amino acids. CDR1 SGHNT and CDR2 YYREEE come from the germline V gene (reference sequence). Trimming cost V 2 bases and J 7 bases, with 10 bases left between them. The CDR3: CASSFPAWNEQFF. DNA of the CDR3: TGTGCCAGCAGCTTTCCGGCTTGGAATGAGCAGTTCTTC.

This clonotype was seen many times. The chain is built from TRBV20-1 and TRBJ2-7; TRBD2 matches 9 bases. This CDR3 spans 15 amino acids. V lost 0 bases to trimming and J lost 0 bases; unmatched junction nucleotides: 3. CDR1 is DFQATT, CDR2 SNEGSKA, per germline (reference sequence). The CDR3 sequence: CSAREISGSSYEQYF. For the CDR3, the DNA is TGCAGTGCTAGAGAAATTAGCGGGAGCTCCTACGAGCAGTACTTC.

The chain carries TRBV10-3 and TRBJ2-5; D might be TRBD1 or TRBD2, each matching 6 bases. The germline V and J ends were trimmed by 10 bases and 5 bases, with 29 bases remaining between them. Germline V gene sequence: CDR1 ENHRY, CDR2 SYGVKD. CDR3 length equals 17 residues. The CDR3 DNA sequence: TGTGCCAGCCATCCGGAGCCGCGCGTGGGGGGCAGGGAGACCCAGTACTTC. The encoded protein is CASHPEPRVGGRETQYF.

This clonotype has a handful of counts. This chain connects TRBV24-1 to TRBJ1-2; tentative D call: TRBD1 (5 bases). CDR3 length: 15 amino acids. Germline assignment: CDR1 KGHDR and CDR2 SFDVKD. V gave up 3 bases and J gave up 3 bases, with 13 bases separating them. CDR3 nucleotides: TGTGCCACCAGTGATCCCCGGGGCGGGGACTATGGCTACACCTTC. It translates to CATSDPRGGDYGYTF.

This clonotype was recorded many times. J is TRBJ2-7 and V is TRBV20-1, with D tentatively TRBD1 (6 bases). V lost 6 bases and J 3 bases, leaving 15 bases between the germline ends. Germline lookup yields CDR1 DFQATT and CDR2 SNEGSKA (reference sequence). The CDR3 is 13 amino acids. The CDR3 loop reads CSARGDILYEQYF. DNA for the CDR3: TGCAGTGCCCGTGGGGACATCCTCTACGAGCAGTACTTC.

This clonotype was counted between two and nine times. A junction boundary mismatches the germline segment, possibly from a read error. This rearrangement joins TRBV29-1 to TRBJ1-1; D is unresolved. The germline V gene has CDR1 SQVTM and CDR2 ANQGSEA. The CDR3 covers 12 residues. Written as DNA, the CDR3 is TGCAGCGTTGTGACGGCGAACACAGAAGCTTTCTTT. This encodes CSVVTANTEAFF.

The chain uses TRBV29-1 and TRBJ1-4; D remains unclear. The CDR3 sequence is 11 residues long. Between the trimmed V and J ends, which lost 7 bases and 4 bases, there was a span of 7 bases. Germline CDR1 is SQVTM and CDR2 is ANQGSEA. The CDR3, as DNA: TGCAGCGGAGGTGATAATGAAAAACTGTTTTTT. It is translated as CSGGDNEKLFF.

This clonotype was seen many times. The CDR3 is CASRTGGMNTEAFF. CDR3 sequence (DNA): TGTGCCAGTAGGACAGGGGGAATGAACACTGAAGCTTTCTTT. The V call is TRBV19, the J call TRBJ1-1; 9 positions agree with TRBD1. With V trimmed by 6 bases and J by 0 bases, 2 bases remained unmatched. Germline-derived CDR1 and CDR2 are LNHDA and SQIVND (reference sequence). The CDR3 has 14 residues.

The CDR3: CASSVLALPRWDTGELFF. In nucleotides, the CDR3 is TGTGCCAGCAGTGTCCTGGCCCTTCCGCGCTGGGACACCGGGGAGCTGTTTTTT. The genes are TRBV6-1 and TRBJ2-2; the D is unclear. V lost 4 bases to trimming and J lost 3 bases, with 21 bases between them. CDR1 is MNHNS, CDR2 SASEGT, per germline. The CDR3 extends over 18 amino acids.

This chain uses TRBV10-3 with TRBJ2-7, with D perhaps TRBD1 (5 bases). This CDR3 spans 15 amino acids. V lost 4 bases to trimming and J lost 0 bases, with 13 bases between them. In germline, CDR1 is ENHRY, CDR2 SYGVKD. CDR3 in amino acids: CAISGQGGSSYEQYF. The CDR3 nucleotides read TGTGCCATCAGTGGCCAGGGCGGCAGCTCCTACGAGCAGTACTTC.

The chain couples TRBV20-1 to TRBJ2-5; D ambiguous. CDR3 length equals 9 residues. Germline V gives CDR1 DFQATT, CDR2 SNEGSKA (reference sequence). V was pared by 1 base and J by 13 bases, with 7 bases between. The CDR3 region has the DNA TGCAGTGCTAGAGGTGGAAGGTACTTC. Its protein is CSARGGRYF.

This clonotype occurred a few times. The chain recombines TRBV27 with TRBJ1-1; D uncertain. The CDR3 has 13 residues. Trimming removed 7 bases at V and 4 bases at J, with 13 bases between. Germline assignment: CDR1 MNHEY and CDR2 SMNVEV (reference sequence). Here the CDR3 reads CASIQTWGTEAFF. CDR3 in DNA: TGTGCCAGCATCCAGACCTGGGGCACTGAAGCTTTCTTT.

The chain has TRBV6-1 and TRBJ2-2; D possibly uses TRBD1 or TRBD2 (5 bases each). Germline V lookup: CDR1 MNHNS, CDR2 SASEGT. V was cut by 6 bases and J by 5 bases, with 7 bases left in between. The CDR3 length is 12 residues. In nucleotides, the CDR3 is TGTGCCAGCAGGTGGGGGACCGGGGAGCTGTTTTTT. Translating gives CASRWGTGELFF.

A remark on this clonotype: One junction end does not reproduce the germline sequence, and a read error may be involved. The chain has TRBV6-5 and TRBJ2-7, with TRBD2 identical over 12 bases. The germline gives CDR1 MNHEY, CDR2 SVGAGI. The CDR3 contains 15 residues. CDR3 bases: TGCGCCAGCAGTCCAGCACTAGCGGGAGGTAATGAGCAGTACTTC. Its protein product is CASSPALAGGNEQYF.

This clonotype was observed a few times. The V gene is TRBV19, the J gene TRBJ1-5; maybe TRBD1 (5 bases). Germline CDR1 LNHDA, CDR2 SQIVND (reference sequence). This CDR3 spans 15 amino acids. V dropped 3 bases and J dropped 2 bases, with 11 bases sitting between them. The CDR3 spells CASSMWGRGNQPQHF. The CDR3 bases are TGTGCCAGTAGTATGTGGGGGAGAGGCAATCAGCCCCAGCATTTT. Complete variable domain (other parts from reference TRBV19 and TRBJ1-5): DGGITQSPKYLFRKEGQNVTLSCEQNLNHDAMYWYRQDPGQGLRLIYYSQIVNDFQKGDIAEGYSVSREKKESFPLTVTSAQKNPTAFYLCASSMWGRGNQPQHFGDGTRLSIL.

The chain is built from TRBV4-1 and TRBJ2-6; the D is unclear. Trimming stripped 6 bases from V and 1 base from J, with 4 bases between. The CDR3 covers 13 residues. Germline CDR1 is MGHRA and CDR2 is YSYEKL. The CDR3 DNA follows: TGCGCCAGCAGGGCTTCTGGGGCCAACGTCCTGACTTTC. It codes for CASRASGANVLTF.

The chain carries TRBV15 and TRBJ2-7; the match to TRBD2 covers 10 bases. The CDR3 consists of 13 residues. The germline V gene has CDR1 LNHNV and CDR2 YYDKDF (reference sequence). Germline trimming cut 9 bases from V and 0 bases from J; bases unmatched to any gene: 2. As DNA, the CDR3 is TGTGCCACTAGCGGGAGGCCCTCCTACGAGCAGTACTTC. Amino acid sequence: CATSGRPSYEQYF.

To note about this clonotype: This CDR3 fails to terminate in the conserved phenylalanine or tryptophan, so it likely reflects a read error. The DNA is omitted, as the CDR3 cannot be located on it reliably, and the CDR3 follows TCRdb's listing. The V and J genes are TRBV6-1 and TRBJ1-1; TRBD1 is the table's D call, not checked against the DNA. A total of 10 residues make up the CDR3, ends included. CDR1 is MNHNS and CDR2 is SASEGT in the germline V gene. CDR3 in amino acids: CASSYIRTGG.

The chain employs TRBV24-1 and TRBJ2-1, with 8 bases that match TRBD1. V was pared by 5 bases and J by 4 bases, with 6 bases of the junction left unmatched. Germline V gene sequence: CDR1 KGHDR, CDR2 SFDVKD. The length of the CDR3 is 15 residues. CDR3 residues: CATSGPGGGYNEQFF. The CDR3 DNA reads as TGTGCCACCAGTGGTCCAGGGGGCGGGTACAATGAGCAGTTCTTC.